This T cell receptor beta chain was captured in a study of T cell responses to AZD1222 COVID-19 vaccine. Regarding this clone: The antigen remains undetermined.

The germline CDR1 and CDR2 sequences are SGHTA and FQGNSA. V dropped 4 bases and J dropped 6 bases, with 7 bases sitting between them. The length of the CDR3 is 12 residues. Clones were sequenced by immunoSEQ multiplex PCR, and TCRdb holds only the in-frame ones, with some missing. The repertoire holds 98,000 or so clones, around 83% seen once, with approximately 3% in the top ten. General study results and limits: The peak T cell response came first, and repertoires were sampled only after it. Females outnumbered males among donors, who were mostly white British; clonal diversity was possibly underestimated. Only a handful of individuals given AZD1222 were seropositive at baseline. Of spike-specific TCRs, nearly half reportedly target regions left unmutated in variants.

This clonotype was sampled from an adult in good health. Sequenced here: peripheral blood, sampled on day 0 of AZD1222 vaccination. This rearrangement joins TRBV7-2 to TRBJ2-4; D remains ambiguous. The CDR3 nucleotides are TGTGCCAGCAGCTGGCTTAGAAACATTCAGTACTTC. Translating it yields CASSWLRNIQYF.